These 31 T cell receptor beta chains share one sample of origin, sequenced in a study of Ad26.COV2.S vaccination and SARS-CoV-2 variants. Noted treatment: over 15 received Ad26.COV2.S at low or high dose, single or two shots; roughly 5 received placebo; per-sample allocation not given. Samples analyzed were those drawn on day 63 after the first vaccine or placebo injection. Libraries were prepared by immunoSEQ multiplex PCR; TCRdb keeps only in-frame clonotypes and omits some of them. The table has approximately 480,000 clones, around 88% seen once. Sequencing used peripheral blood, obtained in a trial of Ad26.COV2.S vaccine versus placebo. The receptors originated from a person between 18 and 60 years old who received the Ad26.COV2.S COVID-19 vaccine or a placebo.

The chain links TRBV30 to TRBJ1-5, with no clear D. The ends were cut back, 4 bases at V and 0 bases at J, with 22 bases in the middle. Germline CDR1 GTSNPN, CDR2 SVGIG (reference sequence). The CDR3 spans 18 residues. The CDR3 DNA reads as TGTGCCTGGATCATTCGACACCTTGAATACTATAGCAATCAGCCCCAGCATTTT. Translated: CAWIIRHLEYYSNQPQHF. Drawing the rest from reference TRBV30 and TRBJ1-5, the complete variable domain is SQTIHQWPATLVQPVGSPLSLECTVEGTSNPNLYWYRQAAGRGLQLLFYSVGIGQISSEVPQNLSASRPQDRQFILSSKKLLLSDSGFYLCAWIIRHLEYYSNQPQHFGDGTRLSIL.

The chain uses TRBV28 and TRBJ2-7; D not certain. CDR3 length: 17 residues. Germline V gene sequence: CDR1 MDHEN, CDR2 SYDVKM. V gave up 5 bases and J gave up 2 bases, with 22 bases separating them. CDR3 amino acids: CASSLMHPRSTTYEQYF. The CDR3 DNA follows: TGTGCCAGCAGTCTAATGCACCCAAGATCAACTACCTACGAGCAGTACTTC.

This clone was detected a few times. This rearrangement joins TRBV5-1 to TRBJ1-6; D is perhaps TRBD1 (6 bases). Looked up from germline, CDR1 is SGHRS and CDR2 is YFSETQ. V was cut by 1 base and J by 8 bases, with 13 bases left in between. CDR3 length equals 15 residues. CDR3 sequence: CASSLMGAGDSPLHF. CDR3 coding DNA: TGCGCCAGCAGCTTGATGGGGGCGGGGGATTCACCCCTCCACTTT.

The rearrangement joins TRBV7-2 to TRBJ2-7; D uncertain. This CDR3 region has 12 residues. Germline CDR1 SGHTA, CDR2 FQGNSA. Trimming removed 1 base from V and 6 bases from J, with 7 bases in between. The CDR3 region has the DNA TGTGCCAGCAGCTTAGGTCCTGGCGAGCAGTACTTC. This codes for CASSLGPGEQYF.

The gene calls are TRBV19 and TRBJ2-3; D perhaps matches TRBD2 (6 bases). The CDR3 length is 21 residues. Trimming removed 4 bases at V and 8 bases at J, with 37 bases between. CDR1 is LNHDA, CDR2 SQIVND, per germline (reference sequence). CDR3 in DNA: TGTGCCAGTAGTAGAGCGGCAGGGCGGGCCGCGGGGTTTAGTTCCTTTGGTACGCAGTATTTT. Protein sequence: CASSRAAGRAAGFSSFGTQYF.

This chain connects TRBV5-1 to TRBJ1-4; D is perhaps TRBD1 (6 bases). Per the germline V gene, CDR1 is SGHRS and CDR2 is YFSETQ. V was shortened by 5 bases and J by 12 bases, with 11 bases between the two germline ends. The CDR3 extends over 11 amino acids. CDR3 in amino acids: CASRGGTELFF. CDR3 sequence (DNA): TGCGCCAGCAGAGGGGGGACTGAACTGTTTTTT.

The chain is built from TRBV12-5 and TRBJ2-7; D not resolved. The CDR3 loop spans 15 amino acids. V lost 3 bases, J lost 10 bases, and 22 bases lay in between. Germline V lookup: CDR1 LGHNT, CDR2 FRNRAP. In DNA, the CDR3 is TGTGCTAGTGGTTTACCCCAATCACAAGAGGCCAAACAGTACTTC. Translation gives CASGLPQSQEAKQYF.

The chain recombines TRBV24-1 with TRBJ2-1; 8 positions match TRBD2. Trimming at V came to 6 bases and at J to 8 bases, leaving 17 bases not matched to a gene. The CDR3 runs to 17 residues. Germline V lookup: CDR1 KGHDR, CDR2 SFDVKD. This CDR3 is CATSHVGVGTSKYEQFF. DNA for the CDR3: TGTGCCACCAGTCATGTTGGGGTTGGGACTAGTAAGTATGAGCAGTTCTTC.

Details on this clone: Other DNA sequences within the sample encode an identical CDR3. The chain is built from TRBV7-9 and TRBJ1-5; 7 positions agree with TRBD1. Germline values: CDR1 SEHNR, CDR2 FQNEAQ (reference sequence). CDR3 size: 14 residues. The ends lost 5 bases at V and 4 bases at J; junction bases unmatched: 5. The CDR3 region has the DNA TGTGCCAGCAGCCCCGGGACAGCGAATCAGCCCCAGCATTTT. It translates to CASSPGTANQPQHF.

This chain joins TRBV11-1 and TRBJ2-1; 7 bases are shared with TRBD1. After removal of 5 bases from V and 3 bases from J, the junction contained 7 bases not matched to a gene. CDR1 is SGHAT and CDR2 is FQDESV in the germline V gene (reference sequence). CDR3 length: 15 amino acids. The CDR3 loop is CASSPPGTVYNEQFF. The CDR3 nucleotides are TGTGCCAGCAGCCCTCCCGGGACAGTCTACAATGAGCAGTTCTTC.

The genes are TRBV28 and TRBJ2-2; 8 bases match TRBD2. CDR1 and CDR2 (germline): MDHEN, SYDVKM. CDR3 length: 16 amino acids. The V gene end was trimmed by 6 bases and the J gene end by 8 bases; junction bases not matched to a gene: 14. CDR3 DNA sequence: TGTGCCAGCAGCCGAACCTTGTCAAGCGGGAGAGGGGAGCTGTTTTTT. Its protein is CASSRTLSSGRGELFF.

As for this clone: Other DNA sequences in this sample translate to the same CDR3. The chain has TRBV7-2 and TRBJ2-3; tentatively, D is TRBD1 (5 bases). Trimming removed 2 bases from V and 0 bases from J, with 9 bases in between. Germline V lookup: CDR1 SGHTA, CDR2 FQGNSA. The CDR3 spans 15 residues. CDR3 nucleotides: TGTGCCAGCAGCTTAAGGGGCGGCAGCACAGATACGCAGTATTTT. It translates to CASSLRGGSTDTQYF.

The rearrangement uses TRBV3-1 (or the pseudogene TRBV3-2) and TRBJ2-1, with 12 bases aligning to TRBD2. The CDR3 is 19 amino acids. The germline CDR1 and CDR2 sequences are LGHDT and YNNKEL (reference sequence). Trimming at V came to 6 bases and at J to 3 bases, leaving 15 bases not matched to a gene. The CDR3 DNA follows: TGTGCCAGCAGTCGGACTAGCGGGGAACAAACCCACATCTACAATGAGCAGTTCTTC. Amino acid sequence: CASSRTSGEQTHIYNEQFF.

The chain joins TRBV7-3 to TRBJ2-1, with D possibly being TRBD1 (6 bases). The CDR3 sequence is 13 residues long. CDR1 and CDR2 (germline): SGHTA, FQGTGA. Deletions cut 5 bases from V and 10 bases from J, with 15 bases between. CDR3 protein: CASSPRQAREQFF. The CDR3 nucleotides read TGTGCCAGCAGCCCACGACAGGCTAGGGAGCAGTTCTTC.

The chain recombines TRBV6-6 with TRBJ2-1, with 7 positions matching TRBD1. With 0 bases clipped from V and 5 bases from J, the junction kept 7 bases outside the gene matches. Germline values: CDR1 MNHNY, CDR2 SVGAGI (reference sequence). The CDR3 covers 16 residues. For the CDR3, the DNA is TGTGCCAGCAGTTACTCGGGACAGCGAGGGGACAATGAGCAGTTCTTC. Protein product: CASSYSGQRGDNEQFF.

This sequence joins TRBV7-6 and TRBJ2-1; D unresolved. Germline CDR1 is SGHVS and CDR2 is FNYEAQ. Trimming removed 5 bases at V and 0 bases at J, with 17 bases between. The CDR3 covers 17 residues. The CDR3 loop is CASSRNPQIGSYNEQFF. In nucleotides, the CDR3 is TGTGCCAGCAGCCGGAATCCCCAAATAGGCTCCTACAATGAGCAGTTCTTC.

V and J are TRBV19 and TRBJ1-6; D is ambiguous. CDR3 length equals 15 residues. The V gene lost 6 bases and the J gene lost 7 bases, with 16 bases spanning the gap. Germline V gene data show CDR1 as LNHDA and CDR2 as SQIVND (reference sequence). The CDR3 DNA follows: TGTGCCAGTAGGCCCGAGTTAACGATCAATTCACCCCTCCACTTT. Protein: CASRPELTINSPLHF.

V gene TRBV5-1 combines with J gene TRBJ2-5, with TRBD2 as a possible D gene (6 bases). Looked up from germline, CDR1 is SGHRS and CDR2 is YFSETQ. The CDR3 is made up of 15 amino acids. V shed 1 base and J shed 5 bases, with 15 bases lying between them. This CDR3 is CASSLSPLARETQYF. The CDR3 DNA is TGCGCCAGCAGCTTGAGCCCCCTAGCGCGGGAGACCCAGTACTTC.

This clone was seen a single time. V and J are TRBV5-1 and TRBJ2-1; 7 positions agree with TRBD2. Germline V gives CDR1 SGHRS, CDR2 YFSETQ. J lost 0 bases, V lost 4 bases, and 4 bases had no gene match. The CDR3 extends over 15 amino acids. The CDR3 is CASSNSGTSYNEQFF. The CDR3 bases are TGCGCCAGCAGCAACAGCGGGACCTCCTACAATGAGCAGTTCTTC.

The V call is TRBV5-4, the J call TRBJ2-3, with unresolved D. The CDR3 is 13 amino acids. Trimming removed 0 bases from V and 6 bases from J, with 8 bases in between. Germline V gene data show CDR1 as SGHNT and CDR2 as YYREEE (reference sequence). CDR3 amino acids: CASSLAPTDTQYF. The CDR3 nucleotides are TGTGCCAGCAGCTTGGCTCCGACGGATACGCAGTATTTT.

The chain employs TRBV5-4 and TRBJ2-6; D not certain. This CDR3 spans 15 amino acids. V was trimmed by 0 bases and J by 4 bases, leaving 8 bases between them. The germline CDR1 and CDR2 sequences are SGHNT and YYREEE (reference sequence). The CDR3 here is CASSLGGLGANVLTF. The CDR3, as DNA: TGTGCCAGCAGCTTGGGCGGTTTGGGGGCCAACGTCCTGACTTTC.

CDR3 protein: CASSSRRDRWGQETQYF. CDR3 bases: TGTGCCAGTAGTTCCCGCCGGGACAGGTGGGGCCAAGAGACCCAGTACTTC. J is TRBJ2-5 and V is TRBV19; 8 nucleotides line up with TRBD1. CDR1 and CDR2 from the germline V gene are LNHDA and SQIVND (reference sequence). J gave up 1 base and V 5 bases, and 12 bases lay outside the gene matches. The CDR3 runs to 17 residues.

V is TRBV6-4 and J is TRBJ2-7; no definite D call. The length of the CDR3 is 16 residues. Germline values: CDR1 MRHNA, CDR2 SNTAGT. V lost 2 bases to trimming and J lost 4 bases, with 18 bases between them. The CDR3 is CASSDRRRLRNYEQYF. CDR3 nucleotide sequence: TGTGCCAGCAGTGACCGCAGAAGGCTCCGGAATTACGAGCAGTACTTC.

The chain recombines TRBV15 with TRBJ2-1; D is ambiguous. Trimming removed 5 bases from V and 5 bases from J, with 13 bases in between. The CDR3 runs to 14 residues. The V gene's germline CDR1 is LNHNV and CDR2 YYDKDF (reference sequence). The CDR3 DNA is TGTGCCACCAGCTCCACCGGCGCCCACAATGAGCAGTTCTTC. Protein: CATSSTGAHNEQFF. The variable domain in full, completed from reference TRBV15 and TRBJ2-1, reads DAMVIQNPRYQVTQFGKPVTLSCSQTLNHNVMYWYQQKSSQAPKLLFHYYDKDFNNEADTPDNFQSRRPNTSFCFLDIRSPGLGDTAMYLCATSSTGAHNEQFFGPGTRLTVL.

The chain links TRBV27 to TRBJ1-5; 9 bases align to TRBD1. Germline CDR1 and CDR2: MNHEY and SMNVEV (reference sequence). The V gene end was trimmed by 8 bases and the J gene end by 6 bases; junction bases not matched to a gene: 11. The CDR3 totals 15 residues. The chain's CDR3 is CASGWTGDLTQPQHF. The CDR3 DNA sequence: TGTGCCAGCGGTTGGACAGGGGACCTAACTCAGCCCCAGCATTTT.

The genes are TRBV19 and TRBJ2-3; TRBD2 agrees at 9 bases. The J segment lost 6 bases and the V segment lost 4 bases, leaving 14 bases of the junction unmatched. The CDR3 is 17 residues long. Germline CDR1 is LNHDA and CDR2 is SQIVND (reference sequence). The CDR3 here is CASSTPGLARQADTQYF. The CDR3 DNA sequence: TGTGCCAGTAGTACCCCGGGACTAGCTAGACAAGCGGATACGCAGTATTTT.

This clone appeared a single time. This chain uses TRBV3-1 (or the pseudogene TRBV3-2) with TRBJ1-1; tentative D call: TRBD1 (6 bases). The V gene lost 0 bases and the J gene lost 8 bases, with 16 bases spanning the gap. The germline V gene has CDR1 LGHDT and CDR2 YNNKEL (reference sequence). The CDR3 consists of 15 residues. CDR3 bases: TGTGCCAGCAGCCAAGAGCTGGGCAGGGGCCCCGAAGCTTTCTTT. Amino acids: CASSQELGRGPEAFF.

This clone was seen a few times. CDR3 sequence reads: CASSFTSGRINEQYF. The DNA for the CDR3 is TGTGCCAGCAGCTTCACTAGCGGGAGGATCAACGAGCAGTACTTC. The chain recombines TRBV27 with TRBJ2-7, with 12 bases identical to TRBD2. The V segment lost 6 bases and the J segment 5 bases; nucleotides outside the gene matches: 8. The CDR3 is 15 amino acids. In germline, CDR1 is MNHEY, CDR2 SMNVEV (reference sequence).

This chain links TRBV7-2 with TRBJ2-3; D remains unclear. The CDR3 is made up of 14 amino acids. The germline V gene encodes CDR1 SGHTA and CDR2 FQGNSA. Between the trimmed V and J ends, which lost 1 base and 2 bases, there was a span of 7 bases. CDR3 protein: CASSLGRFTDTQYF. CDR3 sequence (DNA): TGTGCCAGCAGCTTAGGCCGGTTCACAGATACGCAGTATTTT.

The J gene is TRBJ1-1, the V gene TRBV4-3; D might be TRBD1 (5 bases). CDR1 LGHNA and CDR2 YSLEER come from the germline V gene. Between the trimmed V and J ends, which lost 3 bases and 2 bases, there was a span of 10 bases. The CDR3 length is 14 residues. The CDR3 here is CASSHTGVNTEAFF. CDR3 in DNA: TGCGCCAGCAGCCATACGGGGGTCAACACTGAAGCTTTCTTT.

This chain uses TRBV5-1 with TRBJ1-2; TRBD1 matches 11 bases. This CDR3 has 15 amino acids. With V trimmed by 3 bases and J by 4 bases, 5 bases remained unmatched. CDR1 and CDR2 from the germline V gene are SGHRS and YFSETQ. CDR3: CASSYGTGGPYGYTF. Written as DNA, the CDR3 is TGCGCCAGCAGCTATGGGACAGGGGGGCCCTATGGCTACACCTTC.